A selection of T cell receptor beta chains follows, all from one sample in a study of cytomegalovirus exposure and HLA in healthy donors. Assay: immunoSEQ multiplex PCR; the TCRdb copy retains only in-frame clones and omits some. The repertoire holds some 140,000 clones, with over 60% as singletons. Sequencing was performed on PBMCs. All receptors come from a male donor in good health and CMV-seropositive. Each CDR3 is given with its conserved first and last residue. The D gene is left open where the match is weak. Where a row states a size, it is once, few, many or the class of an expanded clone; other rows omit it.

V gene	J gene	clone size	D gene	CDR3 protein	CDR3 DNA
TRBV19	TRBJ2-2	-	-	CASSIVATQTGELFF	TGTGCCAGTAGTATAGTAGCCACCCAGACCGGGGAGCTGTTTTTT
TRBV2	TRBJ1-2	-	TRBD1	CASTGTGVNYGYTF	TGTGCCAGCACCGGGACAGGGGTTAACTATGGCTACACCTTC
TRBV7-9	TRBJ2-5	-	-	CSSSLDLGEETQYF	TGTTCCAGCAGCTTAGACCTAGGGGAAGAGACCCAGTACTTC
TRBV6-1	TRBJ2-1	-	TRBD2	CASSDTSDSYNEQFF	TGTGCCAGCAGCGATACTAGCGACTCCTACAATGAGCAGTTCTTC
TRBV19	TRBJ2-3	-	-	CASRTSPTLTDTQYF	TGTGCCAGTCGAACCTCCCCGACACTCACAGATACGCAGTATTTT
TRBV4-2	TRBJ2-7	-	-	CASSQDQGQVSYEQYF	TGTGCCAGCAGCCAAGATCAGGGGCAGGTTTCCTACGAGCAGTACTTC
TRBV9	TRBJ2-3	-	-	CASSVWERVTDTQYF	TGTGCCAGCAGCGTATGGGAGAGGGTTACAGATACGCAGTATTTT
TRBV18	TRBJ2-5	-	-	CASSPVTSGFTVQETQYF	TGTGCCAGCTCACCCGTAACTAGTGGGTTCACGGTACAAGAGACCCAGTACTTC
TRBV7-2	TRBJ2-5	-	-	CASSLNLRETQYF	TGTGCCAGCAGCCTCAACTTGAGGGAGACCCAGTACTTC
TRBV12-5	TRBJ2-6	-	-	CASGLVLTSGANVLTF	TGTGCTAGTGGTTTGGTACTCACCTCTGGGGCCAACGTCCTGACTTTC
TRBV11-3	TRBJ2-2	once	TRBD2	CASSLGGVAGAGVTGELFF	TGTGCCAGCAGCTTAGGCGGGGTAGCGGGAGCCGGTGTCACCGGGGAGCTGTTTTTT
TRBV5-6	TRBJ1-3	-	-	CASSGFRYDSYSGNTIYF	TGTGCCAGCAGCGGTTTTCGATACGACAGCTACTCTGGAAACACCATATATTTT
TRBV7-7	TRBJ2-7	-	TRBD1	CASSLGQGGEQYF	TGTGCTAGCAGCCTCGGACAGGGTGGCGAGCAGTACTTC
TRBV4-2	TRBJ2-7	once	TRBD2	CASSFGGTSGSYEQYF	TGTGCCAGCAGTTTTGGAGGTACTAGCGGGAGTTACGAGCAGTACTTC
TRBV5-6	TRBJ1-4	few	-	CASSPQGRNEKLFF	TGTGCCAGCAGCCCTCAGGGTAGGAATGAAAAACTGTTTTTT
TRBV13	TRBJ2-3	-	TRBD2	CASRRGSTDTQYF	TGTGCCAGCCGGCGGGGGAGCACAGATACGCAGTATTTT
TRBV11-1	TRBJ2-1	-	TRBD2	CASSLTSGSHNEQFF	TGTGCCAGCAGCTTAACTAGCGGATCTCACAATGAGCAGTTCTTC
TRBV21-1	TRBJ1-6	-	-	CASSARDSGNSPLHF	TGTGCCAGCAGCGCTAGGGACAGTGGAAATTCACCCCTCCACTTT
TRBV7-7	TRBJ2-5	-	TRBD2	CASSLVRLAGGGETQYF	TGTGCTAGCAGCTTAGTTAGGCTAGCGGGAGGCGGGGAGACCCAGTACTTC
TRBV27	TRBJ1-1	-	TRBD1	CASSDTGGIHTEAFF	TGTGCCAGCAGTGATACAGGGGGCATTCACACTGAAGCTTTCTTT
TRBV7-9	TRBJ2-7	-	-	CASSLVGRGIYEQYF	TGTGCCAGCAGCTTAGTGGGGCGGGGTATCTACGAGCAGTACTTC
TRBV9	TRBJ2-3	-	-	CASSVGVGANTDTQYF	TGTGCCAGCAGCGTAGGGGTGGGGGCGAACACAGATACGCAGTATTTT
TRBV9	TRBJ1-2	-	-	CASSVAGTAYGYTF	TGTGCCAGCAGCGTAGCAGGTACGGCCTATGGCTACACCTTC
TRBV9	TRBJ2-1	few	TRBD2	CASSPTAGGSSYNEQFF	TGTGCCAGCAGCCCTACAGCGGGCGGGAGCTCCTACAATGAGCAGTTCTTC
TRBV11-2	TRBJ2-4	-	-	CASSPQENIQYF	TGTGCCAGCAGCCCCCAGGAAAACATTCAGTACTTC
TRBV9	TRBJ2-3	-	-	CASSVGNRGNTDTQYF	TGTGCCAGCAGCGTAGGAAATAGGGGTAACACAGATACGCAGTATTTT
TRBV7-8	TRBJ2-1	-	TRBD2	CASSLPPRTSGGPLVDYNEQFF	TGTGCCAGCAGCTTACCCCCACGGACTAGCGGGGGCCCCTTGGTTGACTACAATGAGCAGTTCTTC
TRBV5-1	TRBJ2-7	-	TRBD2	CASSWSGTSGYEQYF	TGCGCCAGCAGCTGGTCCGGGACTAGCGGCTACGAGCAGTACTTC
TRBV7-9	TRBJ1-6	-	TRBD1	CAVRGQYNSPLHF	TGTGCCGTGAGGGGACAGTATAATTCACCCCTCCACTTT
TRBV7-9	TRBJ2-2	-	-	CASSLGLAHPGELFF	TGTGCCAGCAGCTTAGGACTGGCCCACCCCGGGGAGCTGTTTTTT
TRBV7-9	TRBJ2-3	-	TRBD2	CASSLTWTSGSSSTDTQYF	TGTGCCAGCAGCTTAACCTGGACTAGCGGGAGTTCTAGCACAGATACGCAGTATTTT
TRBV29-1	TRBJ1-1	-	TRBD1	CSGGGQGWSEAFF	TGCAGCGGGGGAGGACAGGGATGGTCTGAAGCTTTCTTT
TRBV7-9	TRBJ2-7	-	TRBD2	CASSPKKGLAVYEQYF	TGTGCCAGCAGCCCAAAGAAGGGACTAGCGGTCTACGAGCAGTACTTC